The T cell receptor beta chain under discussion was sequenced for a study of blood T cell repertoires in COVID-19. Study in general: Whether acute or convalescent, the COVID-19 samples came from the United States, Italy and Spain. PBMCs, B-cell-depleted T cells, or T cells provided the cDNA or gDNA that made up the material.

CDR1 is MNHEY, CDR2 SVGAGI, per germline. The V gene end was trimmed by 6 bases and the J gene end by 4 bases; junction bases not matched to a gene: 7. There are 15 residues in the CDR3. Authors' processing steps: Reference gene primer amplification gave nucleated cell count estimates. Produced via immunoSEQ multiplex PCR; TCRdb's table is partial and in-frame only. V and J calls and clone size are copied from that table; D and trimming were computed from the DNA. Counted here are roughly 100,000 clones, approximately 82% occurring once; the ten biggest clones make up roughly 15%. The chain carries TRBV6-5 and TRBJ1-1, with TRBD1 matching over 11 bases. The sequence came from a woman aged 80 or over with acute or convalescent COVID-19. Sequencing was performed on peripheral blood. In DNA form, the CDR3 reads TGTGCCAGCAGCTCCGGGACAGGGGGATCCACTGAAGCTTTCTTT. As protein: CASSSGTGGSTEAFF.